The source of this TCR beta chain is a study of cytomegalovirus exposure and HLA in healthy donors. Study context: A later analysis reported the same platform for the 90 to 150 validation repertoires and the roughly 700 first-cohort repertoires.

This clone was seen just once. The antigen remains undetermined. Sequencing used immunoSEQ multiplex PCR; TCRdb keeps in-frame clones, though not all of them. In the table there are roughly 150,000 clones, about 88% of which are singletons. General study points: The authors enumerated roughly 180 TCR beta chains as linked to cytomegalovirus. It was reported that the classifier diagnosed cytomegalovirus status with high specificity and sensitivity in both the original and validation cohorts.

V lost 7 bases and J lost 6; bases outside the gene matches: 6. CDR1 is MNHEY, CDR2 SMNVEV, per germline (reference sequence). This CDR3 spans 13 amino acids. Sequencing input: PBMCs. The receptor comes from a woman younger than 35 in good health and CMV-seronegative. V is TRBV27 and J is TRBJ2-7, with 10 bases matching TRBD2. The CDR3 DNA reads TGTGCCAGCACGGCTAGCGGGAGAAGCGAGCAGTACTTC. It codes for CASTASGRSEQYF.